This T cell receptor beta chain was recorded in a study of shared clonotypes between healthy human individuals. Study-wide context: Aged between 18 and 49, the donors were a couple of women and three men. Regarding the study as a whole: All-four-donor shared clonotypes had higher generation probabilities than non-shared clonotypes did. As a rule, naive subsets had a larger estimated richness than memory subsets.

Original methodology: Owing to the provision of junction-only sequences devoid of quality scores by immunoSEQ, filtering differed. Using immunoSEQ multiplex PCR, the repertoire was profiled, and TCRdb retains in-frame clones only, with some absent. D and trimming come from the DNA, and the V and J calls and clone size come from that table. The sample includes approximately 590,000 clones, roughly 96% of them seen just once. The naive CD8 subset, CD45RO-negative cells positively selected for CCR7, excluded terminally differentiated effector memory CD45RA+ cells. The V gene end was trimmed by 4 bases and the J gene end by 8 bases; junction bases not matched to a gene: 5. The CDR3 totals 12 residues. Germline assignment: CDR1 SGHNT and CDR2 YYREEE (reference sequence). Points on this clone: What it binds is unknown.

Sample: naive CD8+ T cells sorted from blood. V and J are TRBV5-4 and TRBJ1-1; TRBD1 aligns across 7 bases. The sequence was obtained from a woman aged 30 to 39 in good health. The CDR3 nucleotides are TGTGCCAGCAGCCTGAACAGGGGAGAAGCTTTCTTT. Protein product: CASSLNRGEAFF.